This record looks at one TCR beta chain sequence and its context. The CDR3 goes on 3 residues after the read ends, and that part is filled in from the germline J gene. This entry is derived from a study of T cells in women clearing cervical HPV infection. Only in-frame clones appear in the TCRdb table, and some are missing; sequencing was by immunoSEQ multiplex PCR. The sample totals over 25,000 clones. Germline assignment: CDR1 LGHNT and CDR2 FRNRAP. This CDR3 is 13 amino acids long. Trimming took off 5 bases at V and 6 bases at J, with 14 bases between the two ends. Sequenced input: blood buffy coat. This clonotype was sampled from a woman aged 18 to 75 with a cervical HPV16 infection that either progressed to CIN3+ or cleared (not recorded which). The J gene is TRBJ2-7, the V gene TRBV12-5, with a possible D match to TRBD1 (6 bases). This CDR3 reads CASGRDTLREQYF. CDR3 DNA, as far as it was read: TGTGCTAGTGGTAGGGACACTCTCCGCGAG.